This TCR beta chain was obtained from a study of shared clonotypes between healthy human individuals. Selected positively for CCR7 and CD45RO-negative, naive CD8 cells excluded terminally differentiated effector memory CD45RA+ cells. Clones were read by immunoSEQ multiplex PCR, and TCRdb kept only the in-frame ones, dropping some. This table has approximately 2,000,000 clones, over 85% appearing once. Looked up from germline, CDR1 is LNHNV and CDR2 is YYDKDF (reference sequence). The CDR3 totals 15 residues. V dropped 0 bases and J dropped 5 bases, with 13 bases sitting between them. Specimen: naive CD8+ T cells from PBMCs. The receptor comes from a man younger than 35 in good health. Some clones in this sample may be carry-over from other donors' samples. The rearrangement links TRBV15 to TRBJ2-5; tentative D call: TRBD1 (7 bases). In nucleotides, the CDR3 is TGTGCCACCAGCAGAGAAGGAGGGGGCATGGAGACCCAGTACTTC. It is translated as CATSREGGGMETQYF.